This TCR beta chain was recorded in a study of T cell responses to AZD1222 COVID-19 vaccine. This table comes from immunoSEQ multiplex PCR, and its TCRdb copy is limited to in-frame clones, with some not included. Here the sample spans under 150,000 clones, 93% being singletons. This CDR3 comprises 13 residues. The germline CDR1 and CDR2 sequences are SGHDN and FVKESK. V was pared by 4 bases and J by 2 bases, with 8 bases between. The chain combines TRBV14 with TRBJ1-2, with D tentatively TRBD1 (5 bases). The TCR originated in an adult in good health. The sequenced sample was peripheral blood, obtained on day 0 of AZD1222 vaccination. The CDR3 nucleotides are TGTGCCAGCAGCCGAGGGGTGAACTATGGCTACACCTTC. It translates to CASSRGVNYGYTF.